This T cell receptor (beta chain) is drawn from a study of cytomegalovirus exposure and HLA in healthy donors. Findings and limits, study-wide: A later analysis, which compared TCR beta chains of equal frequency, found the HLA-associated ones more clonally expanded.

The CDR3 loop spans 14 amino acids. Trimming removed 3 bases from V and 4 bases from J, with 13 bases in between. The V gene's germline CDR1 is SGDLS and CDR2 YYNGEE. A remark on this clone: Its antigen is not identified.

The study ran its PCR with 60 Vbeta and 13 Jbeta primers. Method: immunoSEQ multiplex PCR; TCRdb's copy keeps in-frame clones and lacks some. The sample includes fewer than 200,000 clones, about 78% of them seen just once. The sample taken for sequencing was PBMCs. The rearrangement links TRBV9 to TRBJ1-1; D might be TRBD1 (6 bases). The receptor was isolated from a man between 60 and 70 years old in good health and CMV-seronegative. CDR3 residues: CASSAVRGPTEAFF. The CDR3 DNA is TGTGCCAGCAGCGCGGTGCGGGGGCCCACTGAAGCTTTCTTT.